This T cell receptor (beta chain) was documented in a study of blood T cell repertoires in COVID-19. The overall study: Samples taken during acute and convalescent COVID-19 were collected in the United States, Italy and Spain. T cells, B-cell-depleted T cells, or PBMCs provided the cDNA or gDNA that served as material.

In the authors' methods: Counts of nucleated cells, estimated from reference gene primer amplification, were obtained. Method: immunoSEQ multiplex PCR; TCRdb's copy keeps in-frame clones and lacks some. D and trimming were read from the DNA, whereas the V and J calls and clone size are those reported in that table. Found here are 150,000 to 200,000 clones, more than 60% of them singletons; the top ten hold about 7.8%. This sequence originates from a man in his sixties with acute or convalescent COVID-19. What was sequenced was peripheral blood.

Written as DNA, the CDR3 is TGTGCCAGCAGCAGGGGAGACAGGGACACAGATACGCAGTATTTT. Protein product: CASSRGDRDTDTQYF. The gene calls are TRBV5-8 and TRBJ2-3; TRBD1 aligns across 7 bases. V shed 4 bases and J 2 bases; nucleotides not matched to a gene: 7. Per the germline V gene, CDR1 is SGHTS and CDR2 is YDEGEE. There are 15 residues in the CDR3.